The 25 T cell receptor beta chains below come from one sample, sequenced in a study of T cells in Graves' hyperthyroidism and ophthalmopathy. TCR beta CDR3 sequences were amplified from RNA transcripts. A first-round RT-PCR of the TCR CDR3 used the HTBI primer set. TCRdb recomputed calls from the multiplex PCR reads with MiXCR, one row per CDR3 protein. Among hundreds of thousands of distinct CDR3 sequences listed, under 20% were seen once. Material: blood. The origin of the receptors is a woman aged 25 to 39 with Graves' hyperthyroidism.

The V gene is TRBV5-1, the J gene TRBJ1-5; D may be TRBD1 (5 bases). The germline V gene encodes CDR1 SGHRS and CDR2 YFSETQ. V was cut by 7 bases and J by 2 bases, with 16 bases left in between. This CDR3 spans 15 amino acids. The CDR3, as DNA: TGCGCCAGCGCCCGGGACCCCGAGGGCAATCAGCCCCAGCATTTT. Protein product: CASARDPEGNQPQHF. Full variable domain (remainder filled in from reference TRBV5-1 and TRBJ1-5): KAGVTQTPRYLIKTRGQQVTLSCSPISGHRSVSWYQQTPGQGLQFLFEYFSETQRNKGNFPGRFSGRQFSNSRSEMNVSTLELGDSALYLCASARDPEGNQPQHFGDGTRLSIL.

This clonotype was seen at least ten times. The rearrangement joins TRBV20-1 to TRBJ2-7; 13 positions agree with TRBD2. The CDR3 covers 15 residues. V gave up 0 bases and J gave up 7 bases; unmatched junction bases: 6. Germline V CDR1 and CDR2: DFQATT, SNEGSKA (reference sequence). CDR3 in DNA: TGCAGTGCTAGAGATCATACTAGCGGGAGGGGAGAGCAGTACTTC. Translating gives CSARDHTSGRGEQYF.

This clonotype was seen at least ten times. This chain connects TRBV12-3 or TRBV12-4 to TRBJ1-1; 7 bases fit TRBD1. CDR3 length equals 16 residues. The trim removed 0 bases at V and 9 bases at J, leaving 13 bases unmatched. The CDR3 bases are TGTGCCAGCAGTTTAGCGGACATGGAGGGGGCAGGTAAAGCTTTCTTT. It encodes CASSLADMEGAGKAFF.

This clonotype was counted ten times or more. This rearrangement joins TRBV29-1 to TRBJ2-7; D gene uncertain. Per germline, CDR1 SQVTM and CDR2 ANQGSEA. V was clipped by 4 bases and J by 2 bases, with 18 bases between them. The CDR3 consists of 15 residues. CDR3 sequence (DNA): TGCAGCGTTGCGCCCATCCAGGCAGGAACCTACGAGCAGTACTTC. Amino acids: CSVAPIQAGTYEQYF.

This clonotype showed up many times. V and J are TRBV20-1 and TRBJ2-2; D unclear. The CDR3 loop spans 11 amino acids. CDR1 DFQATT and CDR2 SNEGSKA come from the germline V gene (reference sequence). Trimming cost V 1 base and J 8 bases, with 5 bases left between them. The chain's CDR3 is CSARALGELFF. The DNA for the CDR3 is TGCAGTGCTAGAGCCCTTGGGGAGCTGTTTTTT.

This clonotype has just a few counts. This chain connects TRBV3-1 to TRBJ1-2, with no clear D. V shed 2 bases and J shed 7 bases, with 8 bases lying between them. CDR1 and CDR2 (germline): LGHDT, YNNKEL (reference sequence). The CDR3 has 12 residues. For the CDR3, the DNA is TGTGCCAGCAGCCAAAATGAGGCTGGCTACACCTTC. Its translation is CASSQNEAGYTF.

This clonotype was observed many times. As DNA, the CDR3 is TGTGCCAGCAATCCACAAGGGTACTCCTACGAGCAGTACTTC. Its translation: CASNPQGYSYEQYF. V is TRBV28 and J is TRBJ2-7; no firm D call. Germline values: CDR1 MDHEN, CDR2 SYDVKM. V lost 7 bases, J lost 0 bases, and 13 bases lay in between. The CDR3 consists of 14 residues.

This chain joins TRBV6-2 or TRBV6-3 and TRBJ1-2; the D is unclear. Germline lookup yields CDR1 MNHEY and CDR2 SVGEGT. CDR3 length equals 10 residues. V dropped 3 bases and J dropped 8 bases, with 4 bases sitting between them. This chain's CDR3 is CASSYRGYTF. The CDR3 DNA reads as TGTGCCAGCAGTTATCGGGGCTACACCTTC.

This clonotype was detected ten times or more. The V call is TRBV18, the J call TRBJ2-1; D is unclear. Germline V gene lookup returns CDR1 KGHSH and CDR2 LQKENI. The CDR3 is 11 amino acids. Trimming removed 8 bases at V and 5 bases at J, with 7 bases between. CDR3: CASSPNNEQFF. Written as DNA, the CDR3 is TGTGCCAGCAGCCCGAACAATGAGCAGTTCTTC.

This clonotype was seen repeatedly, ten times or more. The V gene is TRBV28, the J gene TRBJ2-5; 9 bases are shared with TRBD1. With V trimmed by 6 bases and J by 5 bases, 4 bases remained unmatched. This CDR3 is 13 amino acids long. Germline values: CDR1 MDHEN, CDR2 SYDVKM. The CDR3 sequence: CASSDRGIETQYF. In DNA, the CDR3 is TGTGCCAGCAGCGACAGGGGGATCGAGACCCAGTACTTC.

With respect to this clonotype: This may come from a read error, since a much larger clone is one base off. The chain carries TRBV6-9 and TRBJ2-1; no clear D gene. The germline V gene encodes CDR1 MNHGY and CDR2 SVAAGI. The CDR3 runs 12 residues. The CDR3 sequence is CACSYTNNEQFF. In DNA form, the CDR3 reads TGTGCCTGCAGTTACACTAACAATGAGCAGTTCTTC.

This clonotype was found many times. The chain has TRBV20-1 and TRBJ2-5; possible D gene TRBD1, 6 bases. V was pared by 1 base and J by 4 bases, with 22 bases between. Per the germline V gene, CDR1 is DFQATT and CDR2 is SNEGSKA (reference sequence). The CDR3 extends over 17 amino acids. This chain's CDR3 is CSARVGGGPQGGETQYF. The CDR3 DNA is TGCAGTGCTAGAGTTGGTGGTGGACCCCAAGGGGGAGAGACCCAGTACTTC.

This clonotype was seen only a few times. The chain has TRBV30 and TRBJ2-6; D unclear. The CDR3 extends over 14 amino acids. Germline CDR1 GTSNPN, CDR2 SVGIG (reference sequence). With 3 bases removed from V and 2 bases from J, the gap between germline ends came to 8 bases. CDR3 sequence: CAWSAGPGANVLTF. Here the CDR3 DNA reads TGTGCCTGGAGCGCCGGCCCTGGGGCCAACGTCCTGACTTTC.

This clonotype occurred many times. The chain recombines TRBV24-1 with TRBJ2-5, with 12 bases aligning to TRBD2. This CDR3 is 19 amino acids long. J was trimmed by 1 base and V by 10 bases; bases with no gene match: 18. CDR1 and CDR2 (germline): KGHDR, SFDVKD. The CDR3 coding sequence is TGTGCCACAAGCCCCGGGACTAGCGGGTTTAGGGCCTCCCAAGAGACCCAGTACTTC. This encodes CATSPGTSGFRASQETQYF.

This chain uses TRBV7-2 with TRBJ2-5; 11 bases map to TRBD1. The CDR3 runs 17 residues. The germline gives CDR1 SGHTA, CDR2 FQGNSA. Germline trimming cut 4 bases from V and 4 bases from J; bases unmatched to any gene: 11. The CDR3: CASSSGTGGKWGETQYF. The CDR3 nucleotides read TGTGCCAGCAGCTCCGGGACAGGGGGGAAATGGGGAGAGACCCAGTACTTC. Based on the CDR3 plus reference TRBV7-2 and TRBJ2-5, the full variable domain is GAGVSQSPSNKVTEKGKDVELRCDPISGHTALYWYRQSLGQGLEFLIYFQGNSAPDKSGLPSDRFSAERTGGSVSTLTIQRTQQEDSAVYLCASSSGTGGKWGETQYFGPGTRLLVL.

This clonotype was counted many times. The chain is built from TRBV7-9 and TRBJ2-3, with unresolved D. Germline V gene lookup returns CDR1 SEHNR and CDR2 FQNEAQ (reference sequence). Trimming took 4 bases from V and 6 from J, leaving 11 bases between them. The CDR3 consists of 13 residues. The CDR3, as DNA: TGTGCCAGCAGCTCCCGGACCCCGGATACGCAGTATTTT. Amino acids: CASSSRTPDTQYF. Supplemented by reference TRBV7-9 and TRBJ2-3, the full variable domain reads DTGVSQNPRHKITKRGQNVTFRCDPISEHNRLYWYRQTLGQGPEFLTYFQNEAQLEKSRLLSDRFSAERPKGSFSTLEIQRTEQGDSAMYLCASSSRTPDTQYFGPGTRLTVL.

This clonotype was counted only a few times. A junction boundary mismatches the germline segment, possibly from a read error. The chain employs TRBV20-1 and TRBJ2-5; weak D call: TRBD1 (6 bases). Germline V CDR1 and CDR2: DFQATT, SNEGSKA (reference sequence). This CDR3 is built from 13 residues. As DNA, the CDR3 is TGCAGTGCTAGGGATAGGACCAGGGGAAGGACGCACTTC. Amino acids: CSARDRTRGRTHF.

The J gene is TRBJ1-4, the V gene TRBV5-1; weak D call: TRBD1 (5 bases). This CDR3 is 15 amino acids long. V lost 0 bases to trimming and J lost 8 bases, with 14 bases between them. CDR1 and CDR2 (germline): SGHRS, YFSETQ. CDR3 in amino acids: CASSLVRGTPEKLFF. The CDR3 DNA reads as TGCGCCAGCAGCTTGGTTCGCGGGACCCCCGAAAAACTGTTTTTT.

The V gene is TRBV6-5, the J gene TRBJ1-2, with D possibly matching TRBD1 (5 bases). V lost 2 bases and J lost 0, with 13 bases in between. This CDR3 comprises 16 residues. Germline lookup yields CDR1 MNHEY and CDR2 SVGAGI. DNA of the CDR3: TGTGCCAGCAGTTACCCCGCGGGGGAGCCTAACTATGGCTACACCTTC. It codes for CASSYPAGEPNYGYTF.

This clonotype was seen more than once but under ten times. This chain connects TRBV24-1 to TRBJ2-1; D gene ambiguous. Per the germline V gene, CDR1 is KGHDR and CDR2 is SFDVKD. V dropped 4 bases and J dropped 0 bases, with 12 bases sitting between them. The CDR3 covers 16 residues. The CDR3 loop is CATSESADLSYNEQFF. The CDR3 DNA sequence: TGTGCCACCAGTGAATCGGCGGATCTCTCCTACAATGAGCAGTTCTTC.

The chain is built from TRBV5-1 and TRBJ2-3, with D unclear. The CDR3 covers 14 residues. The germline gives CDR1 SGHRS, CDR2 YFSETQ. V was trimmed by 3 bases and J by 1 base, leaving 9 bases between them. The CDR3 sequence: CASSSTLGTDTQYF. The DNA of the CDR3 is TGCGCCAGCAGCTCGACATTGGGCACAGATACGCAGTATTTT.

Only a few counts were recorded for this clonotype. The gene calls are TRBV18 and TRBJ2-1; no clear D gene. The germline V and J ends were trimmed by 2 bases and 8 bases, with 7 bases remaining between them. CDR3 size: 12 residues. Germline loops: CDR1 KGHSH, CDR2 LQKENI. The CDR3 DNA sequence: TGTGCCAGCTCACCAGGTTACGATGAGCAGTTCTTC. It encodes CASSPGYDEQFF. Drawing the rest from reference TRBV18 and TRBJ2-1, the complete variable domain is NAGVMQNPRHLVRRRGQEARLRCSPMKGHSHVYWYRQLPEEGLKFMVYLQKENIIDESGMPKERFSAEFPKEGPSILRIQQVVRGDSAAYFCASSPGYDEQFFGPGTRLTVL.

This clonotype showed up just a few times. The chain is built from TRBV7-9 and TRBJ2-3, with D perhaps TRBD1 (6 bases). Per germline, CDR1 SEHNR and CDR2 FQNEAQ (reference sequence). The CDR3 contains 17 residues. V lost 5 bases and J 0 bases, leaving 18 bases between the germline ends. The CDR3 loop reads CASSPRGGVSSTDTQYF. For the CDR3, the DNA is TGTGCCAGCAGCCCCAGGGGTGGCGTTTCTAGCACAGATACGCAGTATTTT.

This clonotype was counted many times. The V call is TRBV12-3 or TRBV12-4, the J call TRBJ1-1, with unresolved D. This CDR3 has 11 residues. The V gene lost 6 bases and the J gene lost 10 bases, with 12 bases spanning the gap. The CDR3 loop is CASRVGRGAFF. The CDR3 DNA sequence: TGTGCCAGCAGAGTGGGCCGAGGAGCTTTCTTT.

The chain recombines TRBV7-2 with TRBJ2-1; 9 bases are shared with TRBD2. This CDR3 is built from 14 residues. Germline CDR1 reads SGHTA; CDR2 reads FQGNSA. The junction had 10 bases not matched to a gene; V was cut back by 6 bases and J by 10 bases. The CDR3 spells CASSQLAGEGEQFF. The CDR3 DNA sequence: TGTGCCAGCAGTCAATTAGCGGGAGAGGGGGAGCAGTTCTTC.